This T cell receptor (beta chain) was obtained from a study of cytomegalovirus exposure and HLA in healthy donors. This PCR relied on a set of 60 Vbeta primers and 13 Jbeta primers. Clones were read by immunoSEQ multiplex PCR, and TCRdb kept only the in-frame ones, dropping some. The table lists approximately 170,000 clones, 80% to 85% of them singletons. After removal of 6 bases from V and 5 bases from J, the junction contained 10 bases not matched to a gene. Germline CDR1 is LGHNA and CDR2 is YSLEER. The CDR3 totals 16 residues. The receptor's source is a boy aged 2-9 years in good health and CMV-seronegative. The specimen was PBMCs. V and J are TRBV4-3 and TRBJ1-6; TRBD1 aligns across 7 bases. The CDR3 DNA follows: TGCGCCAGCAGGCCCAACAGGGGTGAGCATAATTCACCCCTCCACTTT. Residues: CASRPNRGEHNSPLHF.